This T cell receptor beta chain was retrieved from a study of blood T cell repertoires in COVID-19. Study as a whole: Sample material is recorded as cDNA or gDNA derived from T cells, B-cell-depleted T cells, or PBMCs.

The CDR3 is made up of 15 amino acids. Germline CDR1 reads SGHTA; CDR2 reads FQGNSA. Germline trimming cut 4 bases from V and 8 bases from J; bases unmatched to any gene: 8. Here immunoSEQ multiplex PCR was the method, and the copy in TCRdb shows in-frame clones only, minus some. The sample has tens of thousands of clones; over 85% are singletons. Sequencing was carried out using peripheral blood. J is TRBJ1-4 and V is TRBV7-2; 9 nucleotides match TRBD1. This clonotype originated in a human donor with active COVID-19. The donor label of this sample is uncertain. CDR3 in DNA: TGTGCCAGCAGCTCGGACAGGGGCCGGGGGGAAAAACTGTTTTTT. It translates to CASSSDRGRGEKLFF.